This is a list of T cell receptor beta chains from one sample in a study of blood T cell repertoires in COVID-19. Sequencing was performed with immunoSEQ multiplex PCR; in TCRdb, only in-frame clones are kept and a portion is missing. Of roughly 150,000 clones listed, around 89% are singletons. What was sequenced was peripheral blood. All receptors derive from a woman aged 40 to 50 with acute or convalescent COVID-19. CDR3s include the opening cysteine and the closing phenylalanine or tryptophan. Fields, in order: V gene, J gene, D gene, clone size, CDR3 DNA, CDR3 protein. D genes are given only for firm matches. The size entry is marked missing in some rows and otherwise reads once, few, many or a size class.

v_call: TRBV19; j_call: TRBJ1-1; d_call: TRBD1; clone_size: -; cdr3_nt: TGTGCCAGTAGGAGCCATTGGACAGGGGCGGACACTGAAGCTTTCTTT; cdr3_aa: CASRSHWTGADTEAFF
v_call: TRBV10-2; j_call: TRBJ2-1; d_call: TRBD2; clone_size: -; cdr3_nt: TGCGCCAGCAGTGAGGAGACTAGCGGGGAACTAAATGAGCAGTTCTTC; cdr3_aa: CASSEETSGELNEQFF
v_call: TRBV7-9; j_call: TRBJ1-1; d_call: -; clone_size: once; cdr3_nt: TGTGCCAGCAGCCCGCCCAGCACCGGGATGAACACTGAAGCTTTCTTT; cdr3_aa: CASSPPSTGMNTEAFF
v_call: TRBV30; j_call: TRBJ2-1; d_call: TRBD2; clone_size: once; cdr3_nt: TGTGCCTGGAGTGATGCTAGCGGGAGGGCCGATGAGCAGTTCTTC; cdr3_aa: CAWSDASGRADEQFF
v_call: TRBV6-5; j_call: TRBJ2-7; d_call: TRBD2; clone_size: once; cdr3_nt: TGTGCCAGCAGCCCCGGGGAGGGGAGAACCTACGAGCAGTACTTC; cdr3_aa: CASSPGEGRTYEQYF
v_call: TRBV13; j_call: TRBJ2-7; d_call: -; clone_size: -; cdr3_nt: TGTGCCAGCAGCGACCAGGGGGGAGGCGAGCAGTACTTC; cdr3_aa: CASSDQGGGEQYF
v_call: TRBV18; j_call: TRBJ2-3; d_call: TRBD1; clone_size: -; cdr3_nt: TGTGCCAGCTCATCAGGACAGGGGTTAGATACGCAGTATTTT; cdr3_aa: CASSSGQGLDTQYF
v_call: TRBV29-1; j_call: TRBJ1-5; d_call: -; clone_size: -; cdr3_nt: TGCAGCGTTGAAGGTGGCCCGGGGGATCAGCCCCAGCATTTT; cdr3_aa: CSVEGGPGDQPQHF
v_call: TRBV6-6; j_call: TRBJ1-2; d_call: -; clone_size: -; cdr3_nt: TGTGCCAGCATTCCCGGGCAGGGCGGAAGCTATGGCTACACCTTC; cdr3_aa: CASIPGQGGSYGYTF
v_call: TRBV2; j_call: TRBJ1-1; d_call: -; clone_size: -; cdr3_nt: TGTGCCAGCACCGAAGGGAGGGGCAACACTGAAGCTTTCTTT; cdr3_aa: CASTEGRGNTEAFF
v_call: TRBV20-1; j_call: TRBJ2-7; d_call: -; clone_size: -; cdr3_nt: TGCAGTGTAGCCGGATACGAGCAGTACTTC; cdr3_aa: CSVAGYEQYF
v_call: TRBV9; j_call: TRBJ2-7; d_call: -; clone_size: -; cdr3_nt: TGTGCCAGCAGCCGAGCGGGTGACTCCTACGAGCAGTACTTC; cdr3_aa: CASSRAGDSYEQYF
v_call: TRBV2; j_call: TRBJ2-5; d_call: TRBD2; clone_size: once; cdr3_nt: TGTGCCAGCAACCCTGGGACTAGCGGGTACCAAGAGACCCAGTACTTC; cdr3_aa: CASNPGTSGYQETQYF
v_call: TRBV24-1; j_call: TRBJ2-1; d_call: TRBD2; clone_size: -; cdr3_nt: TGTGCCACCAGTGATATCGGGCTAGCGGGGGGGAGCTCCTACAATGAGCAGTTCTTC; cdr3_aa: CATSDIGLAGGSSYNEQFF
v_call: TRBV29-1; j_call: TRBJ1-1; d_call: TRBD1; clone_size: -; cdr3_nt: TGCAGCGCGAACAGGGGGTGGAACACTGAAGCTTTCTTT; cdr3_aa: CSANRGWNTEAFF
v_call: TRBV27; j_call: TRBJ2-3; d_call: TRBD2; clone_size: -; cdr3_nt: TGTGCCAGCAGTGACCCGGGAGGGCCAGGTGATACGCAGTATTTT; cdr3_aa: CASSDPGGPGDTQYF
v_call: TRBV19; j_call: TRBJ1-3; d_call: -; clone_size: -; cdr3_nt: TGTGCCGCGGGGGGATCTGGAAACACCATATATTTT; cdr3_aa: CAAGGSGNTIYF
v_call: TRBV21-1; j_call: TRBJ2-1; d_call: -; clone_size: -; cdr3_nt: TGTGCCAGCAGCAAAATATTTTTCGGCCCTAGCCTCTTCGAGAAGTTCTTC; cdr3_aa: CASSKIFFGPSLFEKFF
v_call: TRBV6-5; j_call: TRBJ2-7; d_call: -; clone_size: -; cdr3_nt: TGTGCCAGCCGGGACGGGGGAACCTACGAGCAGTACTTC; cdr3_aa: CASRDGGTYEQYF
v_call: TRBV5-1; j_call: TRBJ2-5; d_call: TRBD1; clone_size: -; cdr3_nt: TGCGCCAGCAGCTTGGAGGGACAGGGGGCCGAGACCCAGTACTTC; cdr3_aa: CASSLEGQGAETQYF
v_call: TRBV30; j_call: TRBJ2-7; d_call: -; clone_size: -; cdr3_nt: TGTGCCTGGAGTGTGGCAGGAAGCCTATACGAGCAGTACTTC; cdr3_aa: CAWSVAGSLYEQYF
v_call: TRBV24-1; j_call: TRBJ1-5; d_call: -; clone_size: -; cdr3_nt: TGTGCCACCAGTGAGGAACAGGGACAGCCCCAGCATTTT; cdr3_aa: CATSEEQGQPQHF
v_call: TRBV19; j_call: TRBJ1-2; d_call: -; clone_size: -; cdr3_nt: TGTGCCAGTAGTATGACGAGGGAGGGTAGGGGTGGCTACACCTTC; cdr3_aa: CASSMTREGRGGYTF
v_call: TRBV19; j_call: TRBJ2-7; d_call: -; clone_size: few; cdr3_nt: TGTGCCCATACATGGGGACAAGGATCCTACGAGCAGTACTTC; cdr3_aa: CAHTWGQGSYEQYF
v_call: TRBV5-1; j_call: TRBJ1-2; d_call: TRBD1; clone_size: -; cdr3_nt: TGCGCCAGCAGCTACCAGACAGGGGATATTGACGGCTACACCTTC; cdr3_aa: CASSYQTGDIDGYTF
v_call: TRBV7-7; j_call: TRBJ2-3; d_call: -; clone_size: -; cdr3_nt: TGTGCCAGCAGCCCTGGTGGTCCAGAAACAGATACGCAGTATTTT; cdr3_aa: CASSPGGPETDTQYF
v_call: TRBV11-3; j_call: TRBJ2-1; d_call: -; clone_size: -; cdr3_nt: TGTGCCAGCAGCCTGCGAAGCGGGCTTAACAATGAGCAGTTCTTC; cdr3_aa: CASSLRSGLNNEQFF
v_call: TRBV2; j_call: TRBJ2-4; d_call: TRBD1; clone_size: -; cdr3_nt: TGTGCCAGCAGTAGGACAGGGGGTCAAATTCAGTACTTC; cdr3_aa: CASSRTGGQIQYF
v_call: TRBV11-2; j_call: TRBJ1-1; d_call: -; clone_size: once; cdr3_nt: TGTGCCAGCAGCCCCCGTGGAGCGTTGAACACTGAAGCTTTCTTT; cdr3_aa: CASSPRGALNTEAFF